What follows is one T cell receptor (beta chain) and its context. Its antigen remains undetermined. No base-level quality is on record; no much larger clone is a single base apart. Survey sequencing of tumors used two replicates per sample, and the tumor libraries mostly started from 4 to 6 ug of input genomic DNA. Following the manufacturer's instructions, the team built TCRbeta libraries using the immunoSEQ hsTCRbeta kit. Sequencing of the completed libraries took place using an Illumina NovaSeq 6000 S4 flow cell after they had been pooled to around 2.7 nM. On the study's bioinformatics: Raw data preprocessing and quality control were performed with the immunoSEQ Analyzer. The analysis was restricted to productive rearrangements, with each unique CDR3 amino acid sequence defining a clonotype. Using the R package tcR, the researchers computed the Gini-Simpson index as their estimate of repertoire clonality. Student's t test was used to compare Gini indices, while Pearson correlation assessed associations with tumor size change. Sourced from immuneACCESS, this table was stored by TCRdb with only in-frame sequences that have V and J called. A share of the clones is absent; for the studies checked, an unresolved V gene accounts for under half, and the remainder has no known explanation. V and J calls and clone size are as listed in that table; D and trimming were resolved from the DNA. This sample comprises roughly 23,000 clones, 35% to 55% of them detected only once. The ten largest clones capture around 38% of the sample.

The sample is drawn from a study of neoadjuvant anti-PD-1 for oral cavity cancer (dated by TCRdb to the early 2020s). About the investigation overall: Three to four biweekly doses of nivolumab at 3 mg/kg were mostly administered to patients before curative-intent surgical resection. Patients without progression received a fourth nivolumab dose around day 43 and underwent definitive surgical resection on days 50-56. The parent correlative cohort had more than 10 patients and a response rate of 33%. Under RECIST 1.1, a patient counted as a responder if showing complete response, partial response or stable disease, and as a non-responder if showing progression.

According to the germline V gene, CDR1 reads SGHTA and CDR2 reads FQGNSA. The trim is 4 bases for V and 7 bases for J, with a gap of 14 bases between the germline ends. From its cysteine to its phenylalanine, the CDR3 spans 14 amino acids. Only the CDR3 part of the read is kept: 42 bases, read in frame from the first base. The label giving this sample's time point can be read as: after neoadjuvant nivolumab, at surgical resection. Patients had been newly diagnosed with stage II-IVA oral cavity squamous cell carcinoma, and no prior systemic or radiation treatment had been given to the patients. The cohort consisted of patients with HPV-negative, locally advanced oral cavity squamous cell carcinoma. Samples were obtained from a longitudinal correlative study of a single-arm phase II trial of neoadjuvant nivolumab in oral cavity squamous cell carcinoma. Subject-matched pre- and post-treatment PBMCs and tumors from three responders and three non-responders underwent genomic DNA-based TCRbeta sequencing. For tumor tissue, genomic DNA extraction relied on the Maxwell RSC DNA from Tissue kit.

Study-wide conclusions, independent of this receptor: TCR analyses included only three patients per response group, and the authors called for larger cohorts for validation. Greater tumor shrinkage correlated with larger post-treatment sizes of preexisting intratumoral clones, which suggests that expansion of preexisting clones contributed to response. Higher pretreatment blood Treg/Th17 ratios correlated with both higher pretreatment blood TCRbeta clonality and lower post-treatment tumor TCRbeta clonality.

The V gene is TRBV7-2 and the J gene is TRBJ1-5; confidence is insufficient to name the D gene. The sequence came from a person aged 35-79 years with oral cavity squamous cell carcinoma. Sequenced here: tumor tissue, sampled after nivolumab (anti-PD-1) treatment. The CDR3 protein: CASSSGQVWQPQHF. The DNA reads TGTGCCAGCAGCTCAGGCCAGGTTTGGCAGCCCCAGCATTTT.